The 11 T cell receptor beta chains reported below all come from one sample, sequenced in a study of blood T cell repertoires in COVID-19. Profiling relied on immunoSEQ multiplex PCR, and the TCRdb table lists in-frame clones only, not all of them. Among about 97,000 clones listed, 80% to 90% were seen once. Sequences were obtained from peripheral blood. Every receptor here comes from a human donor in a cohort sampled during active COVID-19.

V is TRBV28 and J is TRBJ1-2; 8 bases map to TRBD1. Per the germline V gene, CDR1 is MDHEN and CDR2 is SYDVKM. The CDR3 has 14 amino acids. V dropped 5 bases and J dropped 4; count of bases not matched to a gene: 6. As DNA, the CDR3 is TGTGCCAGCAGTCTCCCCGGACAGGGCTATGGCTACACCTTC. It yields the protein CASSLPGQGYGYTF.

V is TRBV6-1 and J is TRBJ2-7; TRBD2 matches 10 bases. V lost 1 base to trimming and J lost 3 bases; unmatched junction nucleotides: 9. The CDR3 runs 17 residues. The germline CDR1 and CDR2 sequences are MNHNS and SASEGT. The CDR3 coding sequence is TGTGCCAGCAGTGAAGAGGCTAGCGGGGGAGGCTACTACGAGCAGTACTTC. It translates to CASSEEASGGGYYEQYF.

The V gene is TRBV3-1 (or the pseudogene TRBV3-2), the J gene TRBJ2-5, with TRBD1 matching 8 bases. With 1 base clipped from V and 4 bases from J, the junction kept 5 bases outside the gene matches. The CDR3 extends over 15 amino acids. CDR1 LGHDT and CDR2 YNNKEL come from the germline V gene (reference sequence). The CDR3 sequence is CASSQGGQGTETQYF. The CDR3 DNA sequence: TGTGCCAGCAGCCAAGGTGGACAGGGAACAGAGACCCAGTACTTC.

The chain recombines TRBV5-1 with TRBJ2-7, with D possibly being TRBD2 (6 bases). With 2 bases removed from V and 1 base from J, the gap between germline ends came to 10 bases. This CDR3 comprises 14 residues. CDR1 and CDR2 (germline): SGHRS, YFSETQ. This CDR3 is CASSFGGASYEQYF. CDR3 coding DNA: TGCGCCAGCAGCTTCGGCGGGGCTTCCTACGAGCAGTACTTC.

This clone was seen just once. The chain carries TRBV7-9 and TRBJ1-2; D is unresolved. The germline gives CDR1 SEHNR, CDR2 FQNEAQ (reference sequence). CDR3 length equals 15 residues. V lost 1 base and J lost 7, with 16 bases in between. CDR3 in amino acids: CASSLVVAFVGGYTF. CDR3 sequence (DNA): TGTGCCAGCAGCTTAGTCGTAGCCTTCGTCGGTGGCTACACCTTC.

This clone was seen a handful of times. This chain joins TRBV10-3 and TRBJ1-1; 8 bases are a match to TRBD1. The germline gives CDR1 ENHRY, CDR2 SYGVKD. The CDR3 spans 15 residues. With V trimmed by 9 bases and J by 0 bases, 9 bases remained unmatched. The CDR3 here is CAIRNLTGVNTEAFF. The CDR3 coding sequence is TGTGCCATTCGAAATCTGACAGGGGTGAACACTGAAGCTTTCTTT.

This clone was counted once. J is TRBJ1-1 and V is TRBV4-3; D remains unclear. Trimming removed 1 base from V and 4 bases from J, with 13 bases in between. Germline V lookup: CDR1 LGHNA, CDR2 YSLEER. The CDR3 is 15 amino acids. CDR3 DNA sequence: TGCGCCAGCAGCCAAGCGGCAGGAAGAGTCACTGAAGCTTTCTTT. Protein product: CASSQAAGRVTEAFF.

V usage is TRBV9 and J usage is TRBJ2-1, with 8 bases that match TRBD1. The CDR3 has 15 residues. The junction had 3 bases not matched to a gene; V was cut back by 2 bases and J by 2 bases. Germline V gene sequence: CDR1 SGDLS, CDR2 YYNGEE. The CDR3, as DNA: TGTGCCAGCAGCGTTTGGACAGGGACCTACAATGAGCAGTTCTTC. The encoded protein is CASSVWTGTYNEQFF. The variable domain in full, with the rest retrieved from reference TRBV9 and TRBJ2-1, is DSGVTQTPKHLITATGQRVTLRCSPRSGDLSVYWYQQSLDQGLQFLIQYYNGEERAKGNILERFSAQQFPDLHSELNLSSLELGDSALYFCASSVWTGTYNEQFFGPGTRLTVL.

V and J are TRBV10-3 and TRBJ2-7, with TRBD2 matching 8 bases. Germline V gives CDR1 ENHRY, CDR2 SYGVKD. The CDR3 has 15 residues. V lost 0 bases, J lost 4 bases, and 5 bases stayed unmatched. In DNA, the CDR3 is TGTGCCATCAGTGAGTCACCGGGAGGGGAATACGAGCAGTACTTC. This sequence encodes CAISESPGGEYEQYF.

This clone was recorded only once. This chain joins TRBV12-5 and TRBJ1-4, with TRBD1 identical over 8 bases. The germline gives CDR1 LGHNT, CDR2 FRNRAP. This CDR3 contains 15 residues. The V segment lost 7 bases and the J segment 7 bases; nucleotides outside the gene matches: 11. CDR3 bases: TGTGCTAGTGCCGCCGGACAGGGAGGCCGTGAAAAACTGTTTTTT. It yields the protein CASAAGQGGREKLFF.

This clone was counted once. This chain uses TRBV13 with TRBJ2-1; no reliable D call. CDR3 length equals 16 residues. Trimming took off 5 bases at V and 0 bases at J, with 14 bases between the two ends. CDR1 and CDR2 from the germline V gene are PRHDT and FYEKMQ (reference sequence). The CDR3 loop is CASSPLGRSSYNEQFF. The CDR3 coding sequence is TGTGCCAGCAGCCCCTTGGGTAGGAGCTCCTACAATGAGCAGTTCTTC.